The 29 T cell receptor beta chains listed next were all sequenced from one sample in a study of regulatory T cells in long-lasting Graves disease. The TCR beta library used iRepertoire HTBI primers with Arm-PCR amplification of CDR3. TCRdb reprocessed the multiplex PCR reads via MiXCR and lists one record per CDR3 protein. The sample lists 350,000 to 400,000 distinct CDR3 sequences, 15% to 18% occurring once. This sample's time point: newly diagnosed GD, antithyroid drugs for less than 3 months. Scientists built the TCR library using RNA that was extracted from PBMCs. The sequences come from peripheral blood mononuclear cells (PBMCs), collected at new diagnosis, from a patient treated with antithyroid drugs. Source of these receptors: a female donor with Graves disease.

The rearrangement joins TRBV9 to TRBJ2-1, with 8 bases matching TRBD1. Trimming took 0 bases from V and 5 from J; bases not matched to a gene: 13. The CDR3 contains 18 residues. CDR1 SGDLS and CDR2 YYNGEE come from the germline V gene. As DNA, the CDR3 is TGTGCCAGCAGCGTAGCCCCCGGACAGGGCGGAGTACACAATGAGCAGTTCTTC. Its translation is CASSVAPGQGGVHNEQFF.

This clonotype was detected ten times or more. The chain joins TRBV11-2 to TRBJ2-1; D uncertain. Germline V gene sequence: CDR1 SGHAT, CDR2 FQNNGV. The CDR3 covers 15 residues. V dropped 1 base and J dropped 6 bases, with 13 bases sitting between them. Here the CDR3 reads CASSLGLSPRNEQFF. CDR3 bases: TGTGCCAGCAGCTTAGGACTTAGCCCGCGCAATGAGCAGTTCTTC.

The sample holds a few counts of this clonotype. The chain recombines TRBV27 with TRBJ2-7, with 7 bases aligning to TRBD2. The CDR3 loop spans 15 amino acids. V lost 6 bases and J lost 9; bases outside the gene matches: 17. Germline assignment: CDR1 MNHEY and CDR2 SMNVEV (reference sequence). As DNA, the CDR3 is TGTGCCAGCAGGCCGGCGACAATGACTAGCTTACCGCAGTACTTC. Its translation is CASRPATMTSLPQYF.

This clonotype has at least ten counts. The genes are TRBV6-4 and TRBJ2-3, with D hard to call. V gave up 0 bases and J gave up 4 bases, with 8 bases separating them. CDR1 and CDR2 from the germline V gene are MRHNA and SNTAGT. The CDR3 contains 14 residues. The CDR3 DNA follows: TGTGCCAGCAGTGACTCGGTGGACCCAGATACGCAGTATTTT. It is translated as CASSDSVDPDTQYF.

The sample holds many counts of this clonotype. The chain couples TRBV30 to TRBJ2-2, with unresolved D. Trimming removed 8 bases from V and 3 bases from J, with 7 bases in between. The germline V gene has CDR1 GTSNPN and CDR2 SVGIG (reference sequence). This CDR3 has 11 amino acids. The CDR3 nucleotides are TGTGCCGGATGGTACACCGGGGAGCTGTTTTTT. Its protein product is CAGWYTGELFF.

The CDR3 DNA reads TGTGCCAGCAGTCGGGGGGGGGGGGAAGAGACCCAGTACTTC. Translation gives CASSRGGGEETQYF. The gene calls are TRBV6-1 and TRBJ2-5; TRBD2 agrees at 8 bases. Germline V gene lookup returns CDR1 MNHNS and CDR2 SASEGT. CDR3 size: 14 residues. V lost 5 bases, J lost 3 bases, and 5 bases stayed unmatched.

This clonotype was observed at least ten times. The V gene is TRBV6-2 or TRBV6-3, the J gene TRBJ2-7, with TRBD2 matching 14 bases. Germline V gene lookup returns CDR1 MNHEY and CDR2 SVGEGT. J was trimmed by 6 bases and V by 2 bases; bases with no gene match: 12. The CDR3 is made up of 18 amino acids. The CDR3 DNA sequence: TGTGCCAGCAGTTACCTGGGAACATCAGGACTAGCGGGAGGCGAGCAGTACTTC. This codes for CASSYLGTSGLAGGEQYF.

There are many counts of this clonotype. As DNA, the CDR3 is TGTGCCATCAGTGAGACAGGGCAGGAAGATACGCAGTATTTT. Protein: CAISETGQEDTQYF. The gene calls are TRBV10-3 and TRBJ2-3, with D tentatively TRBD1 (6 bases). The length of the CDR3 is 14 residues. CDR1 and CDR2 from the germline V gene are ENHRY and SYGVKD. The V end was cut by 2 bases, the J end by 5 bases, with 11 bases between.

V usage is TRBV5-1 and J usage is TRBJ2-2; D gene unclear. Germline values: CDR1 SGHRS, CDR2 YFSETQ. V lost 0 bases, J lost 6 bases, and 15 bases lay in between. The CDR3 loop spans 16 amino acids. DNA of the CDR3: TGCGCCAGCAGCTTGGACACCGACTTCACGGCCGGGGAGCTGTTTTTT. Amino acid sequence: CASSLDTDFTAGELFF.

The J gene is TRBJ2-3, the V gene TRBV3-1; D perhaps matches TRBD2 (6 bases). CDR1 is LGHDT, CDR2 YNNKEL, per germline (reference sequence). V was pared by 4 bases and J by 4 bases, with 18 bases between. The CDR3 has 16 residues. The CDR3: CASSPAGTVRPDTQYF. CDR3 in DNA: TGTGCCAGCAGCCCAGCCGGGACTGTACGGCCAGATACGCAGTATTTT.

The table lists this clonotype with many counts. This sequence joins TRBV13 and TRBJ2-1; D possibly matches TRBD1 or TRBD2 (5 bases each). Trimming took off 2 bases at V and 3 bases at J, with 14 bases between the two ends. The CDR3 has 16 residues. Germline V gene sequence: CDR1 PRHDT, CDR2 FYEKMQ (reference sequence). In DNA, the CDR3 is TGTGCCAGCAGCTTATTGAGAAGCGGACACTACAATGAGCAGTTCTTC. It translates to CASSLLRSGHYNEQFF.

Comments on this clonotype: An end of the junction differs from the germline gene, which may be a read error. This chain joins TRBV12-3 or TRBV12-4 and TRBJ1-5; D is unresolved. This CDR3 comprises 13 residues. The CDR3 DNA sequence: TGTGCCTGCAGTCAAGGAGGCAATCAGCCCCAGCATTTT. Translating gives CACSQGGNQPQHF.

This clonotype occurred many times. This chain links TRBV27 with TRBJ2-1; 9 bases agree with TRBD2. The CDR3 runs 15 residues. V was pared by 6 bases and J by 5 bases, with 8 bases of the junction left unmatched. In germline, CDR1 is MNHEY, CDR2 SMNVEV (reference sequence). The CDR3 region is CASRERLAENNEQFF. The DNA for the CDR3 is TGTGCCAGCAGAGAGCGACTAGCGGAGAACAATGAGCAGTTCTTC.

The table lists this clonotype with many counts. The rearrangement joins TRBV27 to TRBJ2-1; maybe TRBD2 (7 bases). From germline, CDR1 is MNHEY and CDR2 SMNVEV (reference sequence). Trimming took off 7 bases at V and 10 bases at J, with 11 bases between the two ends. The CDR3 totals 11 residues. As DNA, the CDR3 is TGTGCCAGCACCGCGGGGGCAGAGCAGTTCTTC. This codes for CASTAGAEQFF.

This clonotype was picked up many times. The V and J genes are TRBV27 and TRBJ2-6, with a possible D match to TRBD1 (5 bases). Germline CDR1 is MNHEY and CDR2 is SMNVEV (reference sequence). The CDR3 contains 20 residues. The germline V and J ends were trimmed by 9 bases and 3 bases, with 30 bases remaining between them. The CDR3 is CASSDKPAWWGFGGANVLTF. The CDR3, as DNA: TGTGCCAGTTCGGACAAACCCGCCTGGTGGGGATTTGGTGGGGCCAACGTCCTGACTTTC.

This clonotype has just a few counts. A much larger clone is a single base away; this may be a read error. This likely comes from a read error, as the CDR3 has no conserved phenylalanine or tryptophan at its end. This chain links TRBV2 with TRBJ2-3; 8 bases are a match to TRBD2. The CDR3 has 18 residues. CDR1 is SNHLY and CDR2 is FYNNEI in the germline V gene. The V and J ends lost 0 bases and 8 bases, in that order; junction bases with no gene match: 16. The CDR3 loop is CASSEAPGSGGAQGTQYL. The DNA of the CDR3 is TGTGCCAGCAGTGAAGCTCCCGGAAGCGGGGGAGCACAGGGTACGCAGTATCTT.

This clonotype was counted ten times or more. The rearrangement links TRBV5-6 to TRBJ1-1; D not certain. V lost 4 bases, J lost 3 bases, and 7 bases lay in between. This CDR3 comprises 12 residues. Per the germline V gene, CDR1 is SGHDT and CDR2 is YYEEEE. The CDR3 reads CASSLPDTEAFF. CDR3 nucleotides: TGTGCCAGCAGCCTGCCGGACACTGAAGCTTTCTTT.

This clonotype occurred many times. The chain employs TRBV30 and TRBJ2-1; D ambiguous. Germline V gene lookup returns CDR1 GTSNPN and CDR2 SVGIG (reference sequence). This CDR3 spans 16 amino acids. Between the trimmed V and J ends, which lost 4 bases and 11 bases, there was a span of 27 bases. CDR3 nucleotides: TGTGCCTGGATCCACAACCGGAGCCCAGTCAACCCCCAGCAGTTCTTC. As protein: CAWIHNRSPVNPQQFF.

This clonotype has ten or more counts. The chain couples TRBV6-1 to TRBJ2-7; 10 bases align to TRBD1. Looked up from germline, CDR1 is MNHNS and CDR2 is SASEGT. CDR3 size: 16 residues. The J segment lost 6 bases and the V segment lost 1 base, leaving 9 bases of the junction unmatched. The CDR3 DNA follows: TGTGCCAGCAGTGAAGGCGGGGACAGGGGAAGGGGCGAGCAGTACTTC. It is translated as CASSEGGDRGRGEQYF.

This clonotype was observed many times. The chain has TRBV7-3 and TRBJ2-3, with 12 bases fitting TRBD2. This CDR3 is 16 amino acids long. Germline V gene lookup returns CDR1 SGHTA and CDR2 FQGTGA. The trim removed 5 bases at V and 1 base at J, leaving 4 bases unmatched. CDR3 DNA sequence: TGTGCCAGCAGCGGGGGACTAGCGGGTCGCACAGATACGCAGTATTTT. This translates into CASSGGLAGRTDTQYF.

In this sample, this clonotype turned up many times. This chain links TRBV7-2 with TRBJ2-7; D could derive from TRBD1 or TRBD2 (5 bases each). The CDR3 is made up of 15 amino acids. Trimming removed 5 bases at V and 2 bases at J, with 16 bases between. Germline CDR1 SGHTA, CDR2 FQGNSA. DNA of the CDR3: TGTGCCAGCAGCATAGGGGACGAGGCGCCCTACGAGCAGTACTTC. This encodes CASSIGDEAPYEQYF.

This clonotype was seen repeatedly, ten times or more. This sequence joins TRBV14 and TRBJ1-3; D is perhaps TRBD1 (5 bases). Trimming took 1 base from V and 0 from J, leaving 13 bases between them. Germline assignment: CDR1 SGHDN and CDR2 FVKESK. The CDR3 is 17 residues long. The CDR3 DNA reads TGTGCCAGCAGCCAAGGTCTACAGGAACCCTCTGGAAACACCATATATTTT. Protein product: CASSQGLQEPSGNTIYF.

Many counts were recorded for this clonotype. The V call is TRBV12-3 or TRBV12-4, the J call TRBJ2-2, with D unresolved. The ends were cut back, 3 bases at V and 9 bases at J, with 11 bases in the middle. The CDR3 contains 13 residues. The CDR3 loop is CASSFQLIRELFF. In DNA form, the CDR3 reads TGTGCCAGCAGTTTCCAACTGATCCGGGAGCTGTTTTTT.

The V gene is TRBV27, the J gene TRBJ2-1; possible D gene TRBD1, 5 bases. CDR1 MNHEY and CDR2 SMNVEV come from the germline V gene (reference sequence). This CDR3 spans 14 amino acids. Trimming took off 5 bases at V and 3 bases at J, with 11 bases between the two ends. CDR3: CASSPYDSYNEQFF. CDR3 nucleotides: TGTGCCAGCAGTCCATACGACAGCTACAATGAGCAGTTCTTC.

This clonotype showed up just once. V gene TRBV11-3 combines with J gene TRBJ1-1; 9 bases agree with TRBD1. CDR1 is SGHNT, CDR2 YENEEA, per germline. CDR3 length equals 15 residues. The J segment lost 1 base and the V segment lost 5 bases, leaving 5 bases of the junction unmatched. Here the CDR3 DNA reads TGTGCCAGCAGCCCGCCGACAGGGGGGAACACTGAAGCTTTCTTT. Translating gives CASSPPTGGNTEAFF.

This clonotype was detected many times. This chain links TRBV5-5 with TRBJ1-1; no reliable D call. There are 14 residues in the CDR3. The V and J ends lost 1 base and 2 bases respectively, with 9 bases between them. Germline-derived CDR1 and CDR2 are SGHKS and YYEKEE (reference sequence). The CDR3 coding sequence is TGTGCCAGCAGCTTGAATACGGGAAACACTGAAGCTTTCTTT. Protein sequence: CASSLNTGNTEAFF.

Many counts were recorded for this clonotype. The V gene is TRBV5-1, the J gene TRBJ2-5, with 8 positions matching TRBD1. Germline values: CDR1 SGHRS, CDR2 YFSETQ. Trimming took 4 bases from V and 0 from J; bases not matched to a gene: 5. The CDR3 spans 15 residues. The CDR3 protein is CASSNLGQDQETQYF. CDR3 sequence (DNA): TGCGCCAGCAGCAACCTGGGACAGGACCAAGAGACCCAGTACTTC.

V is TRBV2 and J is TRBJ1-2; 8 bases match TRBD1. J was trimmed by 0 bases and V by 7 bases; bases with no gene match: 4. This CDR3 region has 14 residues. CDR1 and CDR2 (germline): SNHLY, FYNNEI. The DNA of the CDR3 is TGTGCCAGCAACGACAGGGGAACTAACTATGGCTACACCTTC. Protein sequence: CASNDRGTNYGYTF.

This chain joins TRBV7-8 and TRBJ1-1, with a possible D match to TRBD1 (6 bases). CDR1 is SGHVS, CDR2 FQNEAQ, per germline. Trimming took off 0 bases at V and 4 bases at J, with 12 bases between the two ends. The CDR3 totals 15 residues. The CDR3 sequence is CASSLANREITEAFF. The CDR3, as DNA: TGTGCCAGCAGCTTAGCGAACAGGGAGATCACTGAAGCTTTCTTT.